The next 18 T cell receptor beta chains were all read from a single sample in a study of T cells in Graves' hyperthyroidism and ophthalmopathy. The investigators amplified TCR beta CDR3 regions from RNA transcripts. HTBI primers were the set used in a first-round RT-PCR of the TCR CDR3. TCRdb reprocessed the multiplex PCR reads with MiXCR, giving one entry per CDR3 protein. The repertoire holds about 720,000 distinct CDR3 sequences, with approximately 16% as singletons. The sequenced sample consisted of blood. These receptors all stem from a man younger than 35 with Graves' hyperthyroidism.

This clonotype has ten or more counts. This CDR3 reads CASMGYRGDGANVLTF. Here the CDR3 DNA reads TGTGCCAGTATGGGCTATAGAGGGGATGGGGCCAACGTCCTGACTTTC. The V call is TRBV19, the J call TRBJ2-6; tentatively, D is TRBD1 or TRBD2 (5 bases each). Between the trimmed V and J ends, which lost 7 bases and 3 bases, there was a span of 16 bases. The germline V gene has CDR1 LNHDA and CDR2 SQIVND (reference sequence). The CDR3 is 16 residues long.

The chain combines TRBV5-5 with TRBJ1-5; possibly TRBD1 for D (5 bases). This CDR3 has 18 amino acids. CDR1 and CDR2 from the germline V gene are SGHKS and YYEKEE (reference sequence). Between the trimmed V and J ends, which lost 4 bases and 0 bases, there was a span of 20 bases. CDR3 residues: CASSITGAGTHSNQPQHF. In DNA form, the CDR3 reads TGTGCCAGCAGCATCACCGGGGCAGGAACACATAGCAATCAGCCCCAGCATTTT.

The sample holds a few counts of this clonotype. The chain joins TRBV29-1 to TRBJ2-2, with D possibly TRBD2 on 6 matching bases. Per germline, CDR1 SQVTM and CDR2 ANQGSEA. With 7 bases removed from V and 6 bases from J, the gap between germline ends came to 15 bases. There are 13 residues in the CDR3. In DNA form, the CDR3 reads TGCAGCGCCCCGGGGGAAGAGGCCGGGGAGCTGTTTTTT. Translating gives CSAPGEEAGELFF.

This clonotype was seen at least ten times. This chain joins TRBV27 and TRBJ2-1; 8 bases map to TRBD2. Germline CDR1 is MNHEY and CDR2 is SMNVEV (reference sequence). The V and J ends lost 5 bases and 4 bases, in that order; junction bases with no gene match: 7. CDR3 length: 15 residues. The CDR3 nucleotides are TGTGCCAGCAGTCTCCTTAGCGGGATTTACAATGAGCAGTTCTTC. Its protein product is CASSLLSGIYNEQFF.

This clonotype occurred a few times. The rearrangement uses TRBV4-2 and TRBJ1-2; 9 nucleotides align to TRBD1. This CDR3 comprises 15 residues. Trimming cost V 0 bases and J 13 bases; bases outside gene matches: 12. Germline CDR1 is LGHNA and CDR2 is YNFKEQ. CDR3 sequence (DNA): TGTGCCAGCAGCCAAGATACGGGACAGGGTACGATTGGCACCTTC. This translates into CASSQDTGQGTIGTF.

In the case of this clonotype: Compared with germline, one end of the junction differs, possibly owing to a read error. The CDR3 DNA follows: TGTGCCAGAAGTTTAAGCGGCAGTGCGGTCGGTAGCAATCAGCCCCAGCATTTT. Protein: CARSLSGSAVGSNQPQHF. The chain carries TRBV12-3 or TRBV12-4 and TRBJ1-5, with D unresolved. The CDR3 has 18 residues.

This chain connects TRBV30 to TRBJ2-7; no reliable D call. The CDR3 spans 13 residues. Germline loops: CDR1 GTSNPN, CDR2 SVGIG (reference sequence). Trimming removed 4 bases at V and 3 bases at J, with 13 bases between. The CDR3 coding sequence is TGTGCCTGGAATGAAGGTACTTTCTACGAGCAGTACTTC. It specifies CAWNEGTFYEQYF.

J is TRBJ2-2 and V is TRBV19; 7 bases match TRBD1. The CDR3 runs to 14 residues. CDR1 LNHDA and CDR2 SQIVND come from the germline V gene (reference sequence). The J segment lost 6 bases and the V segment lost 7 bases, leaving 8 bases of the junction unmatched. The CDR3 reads CASTRGIRAGELFF. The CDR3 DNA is TGTGCCAGTACCAGGGGGATTCGTGCCGGGGAGCTGTTTTTT. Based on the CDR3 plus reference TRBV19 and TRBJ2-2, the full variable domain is DGGITQSPKYLFRKEGQNVTLSCEQNLNHDAMYWYRQDPGQGLRLIYYSQIVNDFQKGDIAEGYSVSREKKESFPLTVTSAQKNPTAFYLCASTRGIRAGELFFGEGSRLTVL.

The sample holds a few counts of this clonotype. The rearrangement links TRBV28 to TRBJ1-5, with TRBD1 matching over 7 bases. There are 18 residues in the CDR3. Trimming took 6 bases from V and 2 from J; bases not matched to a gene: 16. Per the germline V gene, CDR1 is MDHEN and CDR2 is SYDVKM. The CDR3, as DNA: TGTGCCAGCAGGGAGGGGTCTTGGCAGGGGGACGGCAATCAGCCCCAGCATTTT. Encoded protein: CASREGSWQGDGNQPQHF.

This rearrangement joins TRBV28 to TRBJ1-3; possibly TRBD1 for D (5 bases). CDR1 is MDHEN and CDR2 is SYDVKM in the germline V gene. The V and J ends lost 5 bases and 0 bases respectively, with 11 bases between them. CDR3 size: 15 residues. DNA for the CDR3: TGTGCCAGCAGTGCTACAGGAGCCTCTGGAAACACCATATATTTT. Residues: CASSATGASGNTIYF.

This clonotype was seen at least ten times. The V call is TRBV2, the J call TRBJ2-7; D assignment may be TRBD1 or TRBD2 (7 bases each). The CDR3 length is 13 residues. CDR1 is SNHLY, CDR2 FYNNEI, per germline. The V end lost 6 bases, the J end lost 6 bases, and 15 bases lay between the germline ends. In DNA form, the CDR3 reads TGTGCCAGCAGCCTCGACAGGGAGGGCGAGCAGTACTTC. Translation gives CASSLDREGEQYF.

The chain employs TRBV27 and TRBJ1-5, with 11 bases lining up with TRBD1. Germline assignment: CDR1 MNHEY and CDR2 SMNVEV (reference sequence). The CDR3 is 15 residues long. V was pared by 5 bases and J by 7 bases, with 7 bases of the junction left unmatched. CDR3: CASSPRTGGGQPQHF. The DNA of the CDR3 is TGTGCCAGCAGTCCCCGGACAGGGGGCGGGCAGCCCCAGCATTTT.

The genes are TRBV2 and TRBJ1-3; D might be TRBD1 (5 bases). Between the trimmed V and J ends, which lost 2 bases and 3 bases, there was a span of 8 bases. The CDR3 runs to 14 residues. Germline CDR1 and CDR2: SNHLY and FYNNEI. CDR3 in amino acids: CASSEQGGGNTIYF. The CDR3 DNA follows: TGTGCCAGCAGTGAACAGGGCGGTGGAAACACCATATATTTT. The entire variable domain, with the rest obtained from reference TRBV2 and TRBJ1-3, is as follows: EPEVTQTPSHQVTQMGQEVILRCVPISNHLYFYWYRQILGQKVEFLVSFYNNEISEKSEIFDDQFSVERPDGSNFTLKIRSTKLEDSAMYFCASSEQGGGNTIYFGEGSWLTVV.

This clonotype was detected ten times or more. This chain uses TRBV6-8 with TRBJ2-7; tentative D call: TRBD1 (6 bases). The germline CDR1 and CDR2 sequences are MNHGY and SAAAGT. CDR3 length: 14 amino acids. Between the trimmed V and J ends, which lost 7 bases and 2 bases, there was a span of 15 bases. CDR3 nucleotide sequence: TGTGCCAGCATTACACCGACAGGAGCCTACGAGCAGTACTTC. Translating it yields CASITPTGAYEQYF.

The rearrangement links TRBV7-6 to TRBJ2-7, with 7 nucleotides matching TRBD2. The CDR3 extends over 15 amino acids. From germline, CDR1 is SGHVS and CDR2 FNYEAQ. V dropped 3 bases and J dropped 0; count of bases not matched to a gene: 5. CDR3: CASSFTSGASYEQYF. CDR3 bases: TGTGCCAGCAGCTTCACGAGCGGGGCCTCCTACGAGCAGTACTTC.

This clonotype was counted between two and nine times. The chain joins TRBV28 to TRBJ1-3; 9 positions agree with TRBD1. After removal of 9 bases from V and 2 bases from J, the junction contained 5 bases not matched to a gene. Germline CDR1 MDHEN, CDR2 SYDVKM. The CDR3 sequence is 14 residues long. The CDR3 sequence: CASLQGAAGNTIYF. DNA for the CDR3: TGTGCCAGTTTACAGGGGGCCGCTGGAAACACCATATATTTT.

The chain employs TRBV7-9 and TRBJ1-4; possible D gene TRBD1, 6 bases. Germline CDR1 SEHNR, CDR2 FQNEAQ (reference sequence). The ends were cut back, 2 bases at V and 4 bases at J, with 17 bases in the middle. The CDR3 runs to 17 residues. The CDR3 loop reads CASSLTRTEPYNEKLFF. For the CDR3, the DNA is TGTGCCAGCAGCTTAACGAGGACAGAACCCTATAATGAAAAACTGTTTTTT.

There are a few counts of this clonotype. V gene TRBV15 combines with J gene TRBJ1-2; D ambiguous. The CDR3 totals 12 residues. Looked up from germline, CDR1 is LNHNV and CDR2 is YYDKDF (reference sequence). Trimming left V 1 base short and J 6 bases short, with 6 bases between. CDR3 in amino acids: CATSRGGDGYTF. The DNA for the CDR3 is TGTGCCACCAGCAGAGGGGGAGATGGCTACACCTTC.